Listed below are T cell receptor beta chains from one sample, sequenced in a study of CD8+ T cells in alopecia areata. Repertoires were generated with immunoSEQ multiplex PCR, while TCRdb's copy carries only in-frame clones and drops some. The sample consists of 150,000 to 200,000 clones, around 59% of them appearing once. The sample was CD4+ T cells sorted from blood, taken at week 24, from a patient treated with tofacitinib. These receptors all stem from a human donor with alopecia areata. CDR3s include the opening cysteine and the closing phenylalanine or tryptophan. The order of the fields is D gene, J gene, V gene, clone size, CDR3 DNA, CDR3 protein. D genes are given only for firm matches. The size of a clone is reported for some rows only, either as once, few or many, or as a class for expanded clones.

D: NA
J: TRBJ2-5
V: TRBV18
size: NA
DNA: TGTGCCAGCTCACCGAAGCAAGAGACCCAGTACTTC
CDR3: CASSPKQETQYF

D: TRBD2
J: TRBJ2-5
V: TRBV2
size: NA
DNA: TGTGCCAGCAGTGTTCTGCGGGGGGGAAAAGAGACCCAGTACTTC
CDR3: CASSVLRGGKETQYF

D: TRBD1
J: TRBJ2-3
V: TRBV29-1
size: NA
DNA: TGCAGCGTAGGACAGGCTACTAGCACAGATACGCAGTATTTT
CDR3: CSVGQATSTDTQYF

D: NA
J: TRBJ2-3
V: TRBV30
size: NA
DNA: TGTGCCTGGAGTTTGTTAAGGGGCGATACGCAGTATTTT
CDR3: CAWSLLRGDTQYF

D: TRBD1
J: TRBJ1-5
V: TRBV6-5
size: many
DNA: TGTGCCAGCAGTCGTGGGACAGGCAATCAGCCCCAGCATTTT
CDR3: CASSRGTGNQPQHF

D: NA
J: TRBJ1-2
V: TRBV4-2
size: NA
DNA: TGTGCCAGCAGCCAAGGGCAGGGATATGGCTACACCTTC
CDR3: CASSQGQGYGYTF

D: NA
J: TRBJ1-1
V: TRBV6-1
size: NA
DNA: TGTGCCAGCATCATAACGGACAACAAGGCTGAAGCTTTCTTT
CDR3: CASIITDNKAEAFF

D: NA
J: TRBJ2-2
V: TRBV5-1
size: NA
DNA: TGCGCCAGCAGCTTGTCTCAGGGGCCCGGGGAGCTGTTTTTT
CDR3: CASSLSQGPGELFF

D: TRBD1
J: TRBJ2-7
V: TRBV11-2
size: NA
DNA: TGTGCCAGCAGCATACGACAGGGCTGGGAGCAGTACTTC
CDR3: CASSIRQGWEQYF

D: NA
J: TRBJ1-2
V: TRBV19
size: NA
DNA: TGTGCCAGTAGTATCGACAGGTCAGGATACTATGGCTACACCTTC
CDR3: CASSIDRSGYYGYTF

D: NA
J: TRBJ2-7
V: TRBV6-5
size: NA
DNA: TGTGCCAGCACCCCAGGGCGGCCCTACGAGCAGTACTTC
CDR3: CASTPGRPYEQYF

D: NA
J: TRBJ1-1
V: TRBV7-9
size: NA
DNA: TGTGCCAGCAGCTTCGGTGGGTGGAACACTGAAGCTTTCTTT
CDR3: CASSFGGWNTEAFF

D: TRBD2
J: TRBJ2-5
V: TRBV4-1
size: NA
DNA: TGCGCCAGCAGCAGTAGCGGGGTTAACCTCGAGACCCAGTACTTC
CDR3: CASSSSGVNLETQYF

D: TRBD2
J: TRBJ2-5
V: TRBV6-5
size: NA
DNA: TGTGCCAGCAGGCAACTAGCGGGGGGACGTGAGACCCAGTACTTC
CDR3: CASRQLAGGRETQYF

D: TRBD1
J: TRBJ1-4
V: TRBV4-1
size: NA
DNA: TGCGCCAGCAGAAGAGGGACAGGGGGCGTAAGGGAAAAACTGTTTTTT
CDR3: CASRRGTGGVREKLFF

D: NA
J: TRBJ2-2
V: TRBV2
size: NA
DNA: TGTGCCAGCCACCACACCGGGGAGCTGTTTTTT
CDR3: CASHHTGELFF

D: NA
J: TRBJ1-2
V: TRBV30
size: NA
DNA: TGTGCCTGGACTAAAGACATCACCTATGGCTACACCTTC
CDR3: CAWTKDITYGYTF

D: TRBD2
J: TRBJ2-2
V: TRBV6-5
size: NA
DNA: TGTGCCAGCAGAAACGGGGGGAGAGGCACCGGGGAGCTGTTTTTT
CDR3: CASRNGGRGTGELFF

D: TRBD1
J: TRBJ1-2
V: TRBV7-2
size: NA
DNA: TGTGCCAGCAGCCAACCGGTTACAGGGGCCTATGGCTACACCTTC
CDR3: CASSQPVTGAYGYTF

D: NA
J: TRBJ2-7
V: TRBV6-5
size: NA
DNA: TGTGCCAGCAGTTACTCGAAAGGTTCCCCCTACGAGCAGTACTTC
CDR3: CASSYSKGSPYEQYF

D: NA
J: TRBJ2-6
V: TRBV2
size: NA
DNA: TGTGCCAGCAAGGATCCTGGGGCCAACGTCCTGACTTTC
CDR3: CASKDPGANVLTF

D: NA
J: TRBJ2-5
V: TRBV30
size: NA
DNA: TGTGCCTGGAGTAAGGGGGGGTTAGAGACCCAGTACTTC
CDR3: CAWSKGGLETQYF

D: TRBD1
J: TRBJ1-2
V: TRBV7-9
size: few
DNA: TGTGCCAGCAGTTACCCCGGGACAGGGGGCGGTGGTGGCTACACCTTC
CDR3: CASSYPGTGGGGGYTF

D: TRBD2
J: TRBJ2-3
V: TRBV4-1
size: NA
DNA: TGCGCCAGCAGCCAACCTCTAGCGGGGACCGATACGCAGTATTTT
CDR3: CASSQPLAGTDTQYF

D: NA
J: TRBJ1-2
V: TRBV30
size: NA
DNA: TGTGCCTGGAGTGTACTAGGGGTGGGTGTGGGCTACACCTTC
CDR3: CAWSVLGVGVGYTF

D: NA
J: TRBJ1-1
V: TRBV30
size: NA
DNA: TGTGCCTGGAGAACCTACACTGAAGCTTTCTTT
CDR3: CAWRTYTEAFF

D: TRBD2
J: TRBJ2-5
V: TRBV29-1
size: NA
DNA: TGCAGCGTGGGTACTAGCGGGGGTTTGGGGACCCAGTACTTC
CDR3: CSVGTSGGLGTQYF

D: TRBD1
J: TRBJ1-1
V: TRBV10-3
size: NA
DNA: TGTGCCATCAGAGACAGGGATGCCACTGAAGCTTTCTTT
CDR3: CAIRDRDATEAFF

D: NA
J: TRBJ1-5
V: TRBV28
size: NA
DNA: TGTGCCAGCAGTCACGGACAGACCCTCAGACTCAATCAGCCCCAGCATTTT
CDR3: CASSHGQTLRLNQPQHF

D: NA
J: TRBJ2-5
V: TRBV14
size: NA
DNA: TGTGCCAGCAGCTTAAACCGTGTACAGCAAGAGACCCAGTACTTC
CDR3: CASSLNRVQQETQYF

D: NA
J: TRBJ1-2
V: TRBV5-6
size: once
DNA: TGTGCCAGCAGCTTGGCCGTGGGAAGCGGGGGCTACACCTTC
CDR3: CASSLAVGSGGYTF

D: NA
J: TRBJ1-2
V: TRBV27
size: NA
DNA: TGTGCCAGCAGTTTTGACAGGAACAGGGGCTACACCTTC
CDR3: CASSFDRNRGYTF

D: NA
J: TRBJ2-7
V: TRBV30
size: NA
DNA: TGTGCCTGGAGTACCACAGCAAAGCAGTACTTC
CDR3: CAWSTTAKQYF

D: TRBD1
J: TRBJ2-1
V: TRBV6-5
size: NA
DNA: TGTGCCAGCAGAAAGGGGGCGAGCTCCTACAATGAGCAGTTCTTC
CDR3: CASRKGASSYNEQFF

D: TRBD1
J: TRBJ1-4
V: TRBV29-1
size: NA
DNA: TGCAGTACCACAGGGGAAACTAATGAAAAACTGTTTTTT
CDR3: CSTTGETNEKLFF

D: NA
J: TRBJ1-5
V: TRBV7-2
size: NA
DNA: TGTGCCAGCAGCTTAGCGACAGGTTCCAATCAGCCCCAGCATTTT
CDR3: CASSLATGSNQPQHF

D: NA
J: TRBJ2-2
V: TRBV5-1
size: NA
DNA: TGCGCCAGCAGCTTCCGGCCCGATTCCACCGGGGAGCTGTTTTTT
CDR3: CASSFRPDSTGELFF

D: NA
J: TRBJ1-5
V: TRBV19
size: NA
DNA: TGTGCCAGTAGTCCGACAGGTCCCAATCAGCCCCAGCATTTT
CDR3: CASSPTGPNQPQHF

D: TRBD1
J: TRBJ1-2
V: TRBV27
size: NA
DNA: TGTGCCAGCAAAGGGGGCCTCTATGGCTACACCTTC
CDR3: CASKGGLYGYTF

D: NA
J: TRBJ1-4
V: TRBV7-2
size: NA
DNA: TGTGCCAGCAGCTTAGCTAAAGGACAAGGCGAAAAACTGTTTTTT
CDR3: CASSLAKGQGEKLFF

D: NA
J: TRBJ1-1
V: TRBV6-5
size: NA
DNA: TGTGCCAGCAGTTACAAGAGTATGGAAGACACTGAAGCTTTCTTT
CDR3: CASSYKSMEDTEAFF

D: NA
J: TRBJ2-7
V: TRBV5-1
size: once
DNA: TGCGCCAGCAGCTTGTATAACAATAGAGACGAGCAGTACTTC
CDR3: CASSLYNNRDEQYF

D: NA
J: TRBJ2-2
V: TRBV5-6
size: NA
DNA: TGTGCCAGCAGCTTAGGGCAGGCAGTCAACACCGGGGAGCTGTTTTTT
CDR3: CASSLGQAVNTGELFF

D: NA
J: TRBJ2-1
V: TRBV15
size: NA
DNA: TGTGCCACCAGCAGAGGAGGGAGTGGTGAGCAGTTCTTC
CDR3: CATSRGGSGEQFF

D: TRBD1
J: TRBJ2-5
V: TRBV2
size: few
DNA: TGTGCCAGCAGTCTTGACAGGGCCATGGGGACCCAGTACTTC
CDR3: CASSLDRAMGTQYF

D: NA
J: TRBJ2-7
V: TRBV2
size: once
DNA: TGTGCCAGCAGTGAAGTCCGGCGGAGAGCCTACGAGCAGTACTTC
CDR3: CASSEVRRRAYEQYF

D: NA
J: TRBJ1-1
V: TRBV30
size: once
DNA: TGTGCCTGGAGTGGTCTCGGAGGGTGGACTGAAGCTTTCTTT
CDR3: CAWSGLGGWTEAFF

D: NA
J: TRBJ1-6
V: TRBV9
size: NA
DNA: TGTGCCAGCAGCGTAGGAGAGGGACGAGGAAATAATTCACCCCTCCACTTT
CDR3: CASSVGEGRGNNSPLHF

D: NA
J: TRBJ1-1
V: TRBV30
size: once
DNA: TGTGCCTGGAGTAGGGTTGGGTTGAACACTGAAGCTTTCTTT
CDR3: CAWSRVGLNTEAFF

D: TRBD1
J: TRBJ2-7
V: TRBV15
size: NA
DNA: TGTGCCACCAGCTCCGGGACAGAGAAATCGCAGTACTTC
CDR3: CATSSGTEKSQYF

D: NA
J: TRBJ1-1
V: TRBV29-1
size: few
DNA: TGCAGCGTTGAAGGGCGTCAGAACACTGAAGCTTTCTTT
CDR3: CSVEGRQNTEAFF

D: NA
J: TRBJ1-6
V: TRBV7-2
size: NA
DNA: TGTGCCAGCAGCCCGGGACCGAGGAATTCACCCCTCCACTTT
CDR3: CASSPGPRNSPLHF

D: NA
J: TRBJ2-7
V: TRBV2
size: few
DNA: TGTGCCAGCACTCTAAGCCGGGGCTTTTACGAGCAGTACTTC
CDR3: CASTLSRGFYEQYF

D: NA
J: TRBJ2-2
V: TRBV14
size: NA
DNA: TGTGCCAGCAGCCGATTGTCTGCTGCCGGGGAGCTGTTTTTT
CDR3: CASSRLSAAGELFF

D: NA
J: TRBJ1-3
V: TRBV6-5
size: NA
DNA: TGTGCCAGCAGTAAGACAGGTGATGGAAACACCATATATTTT
CDR3: CASSKTGDGNTIYF